A single sample gave rise to the 2 T cell receptor beta chains below, sequenced in a study of cytomegalovirus exposure and HLA in healthy donors. With 60 Vbeta and 13 Jbeta primers, the PCR was carried out. Data came from immunoSEQ multiplex PCR; TCRdb stores just in-frame clones and leaves some out. Of 100,000 to 150,000 clones detected, 65% to 75% appear once; the ten largest clones hold around 4%. Sequencing was performed on PBMCs. The receptors originated from a man between 35 and 55 years old in good health and CMV-seropositive.

CDR3 sequence: CAWSAPNTIYF. The CDR3 region has the DNA TGTGCCTGGAGTGCACCTAATACCATATATTTT. The chain uses TRBV30 and TRBJ1-3; D gene uncertain. CDR1 GTSNPN and CDR2 SVGIG come from the germline V gene (reference sequence). The CDR3 extends over 11 amino acids. Trimming removed 1 base from V and 10 bases from J, with 8 bases in between.

This clone was seen a handful of times. The chain is built from TRBV5-1 and TRBJ2-7; weak D call: TRBD1 (6 bases). Germline V gene sequence: CDR1 SGHRS, CDR2 YFSETQ. CDR3 length: 14 residues. V was shortened by 1 base and J by 5 bases, with 13 bases between the two germline ends. In nucleotides, the CDR3 is TGCGCCAGCAGCTTGCAGGACAGCTATGACGAGCAGTACTTC. This gives the protein CASSLQDSYDEQYF.